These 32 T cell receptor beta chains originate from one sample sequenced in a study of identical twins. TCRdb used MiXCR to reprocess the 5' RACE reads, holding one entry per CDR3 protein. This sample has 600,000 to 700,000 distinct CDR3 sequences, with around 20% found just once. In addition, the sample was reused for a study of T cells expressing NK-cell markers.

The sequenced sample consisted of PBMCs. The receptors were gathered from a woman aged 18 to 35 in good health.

The CDR3 spells CASSGLAGYEQFF. The CDR3 DNA sequence: TGTGCCAGCAGTGGACTAGCGGGGTATGAGCAGTTCTTC. The rearrangement uses TRBV12-3 or TRBV12-4 and TRBJ2-1; TRBD2 matches at 12 bases. V gave up 5 bases and J gave up 8 bases; unmatched junction bases: 1. The CDR3 covers 13 residues.

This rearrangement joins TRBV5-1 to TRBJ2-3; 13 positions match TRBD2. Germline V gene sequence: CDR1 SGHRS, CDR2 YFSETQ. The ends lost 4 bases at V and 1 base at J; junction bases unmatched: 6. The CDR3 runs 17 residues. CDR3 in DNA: TGCGCCAGCAGCCTTAGGACTAGCGGGAGAGGCACAGATACGCAGTATTTT. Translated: CASSLRTSGRGTDTQYF.

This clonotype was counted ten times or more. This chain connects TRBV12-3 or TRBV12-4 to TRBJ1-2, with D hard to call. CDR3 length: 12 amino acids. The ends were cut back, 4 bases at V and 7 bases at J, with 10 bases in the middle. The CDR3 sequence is CASSSWVGGYTF. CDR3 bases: TGTGCCAGCAGTTCCTGGGTGGGTGGCTACACCTTC.

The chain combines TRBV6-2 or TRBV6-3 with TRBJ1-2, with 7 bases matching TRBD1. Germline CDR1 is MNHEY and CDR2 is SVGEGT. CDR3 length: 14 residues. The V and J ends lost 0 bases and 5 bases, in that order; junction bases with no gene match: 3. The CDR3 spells CASSYSDRTYGYTF. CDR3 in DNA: TGTGCCAGCAGTTACTCGGACAGGACTTATGGCTACACCTTC.

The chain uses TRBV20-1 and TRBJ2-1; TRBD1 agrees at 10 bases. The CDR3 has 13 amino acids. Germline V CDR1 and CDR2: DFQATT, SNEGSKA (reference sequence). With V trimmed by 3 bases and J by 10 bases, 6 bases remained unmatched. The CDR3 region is CSASGTGVREQFF. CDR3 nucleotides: TGCAGTGCTAGCGGGACAGGGGTTCGGGAGCAGTTCTTC.

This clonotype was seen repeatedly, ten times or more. CDR3: CASSLRQGTGELFF. The CDR3 DNA follows: TGTGCCAGCAGCCTTCGACAGGGGACCGGGGAGCTGTTTTTT. The chain uses TRBV6-1 and TRBJ2-2, with 8 bases fitting TRBD1. V lost 6 bases, J lost 5 bases, and 5 bases stayed unmatched. From germline, CDR1 is MNHNS and CDR2 SASEGT. This CDR3 has 14 residues.

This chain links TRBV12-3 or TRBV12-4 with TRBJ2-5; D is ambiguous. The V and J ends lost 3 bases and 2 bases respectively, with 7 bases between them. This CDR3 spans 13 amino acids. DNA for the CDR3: TGTGCCAGCAGTTTTTTGGGACAAGAGACCCAGTACTTC. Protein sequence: CASSFLGQETQYF.

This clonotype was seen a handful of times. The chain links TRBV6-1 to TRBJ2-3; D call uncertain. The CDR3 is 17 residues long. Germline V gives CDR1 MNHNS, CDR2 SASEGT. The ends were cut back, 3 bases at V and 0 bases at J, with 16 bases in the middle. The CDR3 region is CASSDPRLASSTDTQYF. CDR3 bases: TGTGCCAGCAGTGATCCCCGACTCGCCTCCAGCACAGATACGCAGTATTTT.

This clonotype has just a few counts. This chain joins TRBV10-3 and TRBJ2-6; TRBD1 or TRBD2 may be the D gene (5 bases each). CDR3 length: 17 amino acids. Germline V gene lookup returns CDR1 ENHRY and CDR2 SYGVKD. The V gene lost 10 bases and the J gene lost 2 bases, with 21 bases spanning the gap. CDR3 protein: CATFSYRGIAGANVLTF. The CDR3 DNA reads TGTGCCACTTTTTCATACCGGGGCATTGCTGGGGCCAACGTCCTGACTTTC.

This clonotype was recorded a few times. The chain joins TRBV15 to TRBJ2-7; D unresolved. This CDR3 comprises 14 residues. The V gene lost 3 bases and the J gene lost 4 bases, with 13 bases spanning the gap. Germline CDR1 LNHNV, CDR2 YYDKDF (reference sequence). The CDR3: CATSRGHRLYEQYF. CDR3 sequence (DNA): TGTGCCACCAGCAGGGGCCATCGCTTATACGAGCAGTACTTC.

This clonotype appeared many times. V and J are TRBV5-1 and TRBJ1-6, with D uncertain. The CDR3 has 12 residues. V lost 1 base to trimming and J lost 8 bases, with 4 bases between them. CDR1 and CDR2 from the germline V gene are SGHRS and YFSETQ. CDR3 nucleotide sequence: TGCGCCAGCAGCTTGTTTGATTCACCCCTCCACTTT. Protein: CASSLFDSPLHF.

The CDR3 is CASSEFGSGDSTDTQYF. CDR3 DNA: TGTGCCAGCAGTGAATTCGGGAGCGGGGACTCCACAGATACGCAGTATTTT. The rearrangement uses TRBV25-1 and TRBJ2-3, with 7 bases aligning to TRBD2. Per the germline V gene, CDR1 is MGHDK and CDR2 is SYGVNS. CDR3 length equals 17 residues. J gave up 2 bases and V 1 base, and 9 bases lay outside the gene matches. Supplemented by reference TRBV25-1 and TRBJ2-3, the full variable domain reads EADIYQTPRYLVIGTGKKITLECSQTMGHDKMYWYQQDPGMELHLIHYSYGVNSTEKGDLSSESTVSRIRTEHFPLTLESARPSHTSQYLCASSEFGSGDSTDTQYFGPGTRLTVL.

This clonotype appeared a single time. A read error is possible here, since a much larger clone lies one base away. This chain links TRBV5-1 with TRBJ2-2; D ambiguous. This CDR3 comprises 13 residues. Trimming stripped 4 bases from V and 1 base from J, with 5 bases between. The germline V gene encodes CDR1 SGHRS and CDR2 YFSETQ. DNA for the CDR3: TGCGCCAGCAGCATGGAGAACACCGGGGAGCTGTTTTTT. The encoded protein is CASSMENTGELFF.

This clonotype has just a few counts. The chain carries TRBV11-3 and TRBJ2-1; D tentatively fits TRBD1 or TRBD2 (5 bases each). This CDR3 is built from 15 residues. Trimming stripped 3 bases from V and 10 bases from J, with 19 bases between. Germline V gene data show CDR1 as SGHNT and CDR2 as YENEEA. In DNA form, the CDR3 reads TGTGCCAGCAGCTTTCGACAAAGGGATCGGGACGAGCAGTTCTTC. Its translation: CASSFRQRDRDEQFF.

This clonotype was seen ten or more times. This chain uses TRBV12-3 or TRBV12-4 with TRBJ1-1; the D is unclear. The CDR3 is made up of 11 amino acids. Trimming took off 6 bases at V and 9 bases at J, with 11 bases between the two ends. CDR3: CASSPLVKAFF. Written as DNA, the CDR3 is TGTGCCAGCAGCCCCCTGGTTAAAGCTTTCTTT.

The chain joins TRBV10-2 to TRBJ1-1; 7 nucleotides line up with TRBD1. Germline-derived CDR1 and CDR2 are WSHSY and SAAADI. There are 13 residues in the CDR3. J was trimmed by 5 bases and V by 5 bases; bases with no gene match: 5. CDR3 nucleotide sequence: TGCGCCAGCAGTTATGACAGGGAGACTGAAGCTTTCTTT. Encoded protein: CASSYDRETEAFF.

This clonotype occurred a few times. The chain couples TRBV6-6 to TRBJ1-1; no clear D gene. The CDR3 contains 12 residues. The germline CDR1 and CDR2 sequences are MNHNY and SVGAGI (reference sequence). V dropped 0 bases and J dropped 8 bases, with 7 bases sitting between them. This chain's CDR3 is CASSYSSVEAFF. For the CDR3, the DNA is TGTGCCAGCAGTTACTCGAGCGTCGAAGCTTTCTTT.

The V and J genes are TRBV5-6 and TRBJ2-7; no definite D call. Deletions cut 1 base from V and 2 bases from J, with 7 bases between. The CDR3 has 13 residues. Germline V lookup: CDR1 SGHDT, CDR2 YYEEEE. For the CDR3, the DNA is TGTGCCAGCAGCTTGACAGTCCCCTACGAGCAGTACTTC. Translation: CASSLTVPYEQYF.

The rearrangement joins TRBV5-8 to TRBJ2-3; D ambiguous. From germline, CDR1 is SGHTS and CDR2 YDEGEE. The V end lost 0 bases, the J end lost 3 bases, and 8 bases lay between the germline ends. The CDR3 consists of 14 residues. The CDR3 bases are TGTGCCAGCAGCTTGGCGGCGCGAACAGATACGCAGTATTTT. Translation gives CASSLAARTDTQYF.

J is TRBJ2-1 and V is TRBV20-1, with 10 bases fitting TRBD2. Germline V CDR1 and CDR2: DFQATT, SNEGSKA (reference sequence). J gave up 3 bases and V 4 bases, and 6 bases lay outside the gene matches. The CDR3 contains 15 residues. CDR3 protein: CSATHTSGDYNEQFF. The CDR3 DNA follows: TGCAGTGCTACCCATACTAGCGGGGACTACAATGAGCAGTTCTTC.

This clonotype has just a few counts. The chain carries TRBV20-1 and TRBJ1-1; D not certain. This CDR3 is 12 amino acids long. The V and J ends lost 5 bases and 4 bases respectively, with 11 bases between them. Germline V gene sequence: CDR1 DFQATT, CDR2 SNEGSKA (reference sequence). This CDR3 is CSALPGSTEAFF. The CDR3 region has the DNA TGCAGTGCTTTACCGGGGAGCACTGAAGCTTTCTTT.

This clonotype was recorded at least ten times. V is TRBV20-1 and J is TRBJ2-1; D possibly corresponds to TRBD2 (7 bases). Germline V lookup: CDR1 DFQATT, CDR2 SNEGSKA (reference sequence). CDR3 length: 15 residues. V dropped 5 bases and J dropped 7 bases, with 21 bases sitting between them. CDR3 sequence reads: CSAERGGGGSNEQFF. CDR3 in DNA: TGCAGTGCTGAACGGGGAGGGGGAGGGTCGAATGAGCAGTTCTTC.

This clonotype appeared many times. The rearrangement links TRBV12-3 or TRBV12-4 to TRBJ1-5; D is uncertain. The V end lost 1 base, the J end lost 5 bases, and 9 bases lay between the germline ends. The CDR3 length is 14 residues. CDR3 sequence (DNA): TGTGCCAGCAGTTTAGACAGCACTTATCAGCCCCAGCATTTT. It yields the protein CASSLDSTYQPQHF.

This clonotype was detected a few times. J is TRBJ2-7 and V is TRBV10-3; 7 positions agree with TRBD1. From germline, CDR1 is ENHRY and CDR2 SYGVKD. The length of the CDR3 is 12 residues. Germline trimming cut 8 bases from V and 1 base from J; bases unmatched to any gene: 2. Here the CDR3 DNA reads TGTGCCATCGGGACAGATTCCTACGAGCAGTACTTC. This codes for CAIGTDSYEQYF.

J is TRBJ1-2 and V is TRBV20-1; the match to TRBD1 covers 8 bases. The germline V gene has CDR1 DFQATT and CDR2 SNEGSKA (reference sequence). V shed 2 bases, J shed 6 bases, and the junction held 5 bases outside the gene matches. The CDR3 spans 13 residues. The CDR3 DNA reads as TGCAGTGCTAGAAAAGCAGGGGGCAATGGCTACACCTTC. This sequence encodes CSARKAGGNGYTF.

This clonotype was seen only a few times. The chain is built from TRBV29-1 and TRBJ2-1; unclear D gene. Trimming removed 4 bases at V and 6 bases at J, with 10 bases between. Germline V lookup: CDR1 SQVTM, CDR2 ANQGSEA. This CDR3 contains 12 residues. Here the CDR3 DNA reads TGCAGCGTTGGGTCGGTCCCCAATGAGCAGTTCTTC. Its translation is CSVGSVPNEQFF.

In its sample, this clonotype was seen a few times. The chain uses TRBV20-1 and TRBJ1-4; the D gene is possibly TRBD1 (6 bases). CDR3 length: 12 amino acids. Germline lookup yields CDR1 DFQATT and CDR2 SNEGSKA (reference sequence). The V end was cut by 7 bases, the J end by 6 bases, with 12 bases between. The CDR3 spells CSVRGHHEKLFF. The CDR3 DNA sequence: TGCAGTGTTAGGGGACACCATGAAAAACTGTTTTTT.

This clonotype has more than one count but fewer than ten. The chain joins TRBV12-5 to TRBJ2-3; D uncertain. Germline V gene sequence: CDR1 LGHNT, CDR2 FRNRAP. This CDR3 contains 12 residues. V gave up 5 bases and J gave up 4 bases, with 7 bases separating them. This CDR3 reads CASGTTADTQYF. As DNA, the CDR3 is TGTGCTAGTGGTACTACAGCAGATACGCAGTATTTT.

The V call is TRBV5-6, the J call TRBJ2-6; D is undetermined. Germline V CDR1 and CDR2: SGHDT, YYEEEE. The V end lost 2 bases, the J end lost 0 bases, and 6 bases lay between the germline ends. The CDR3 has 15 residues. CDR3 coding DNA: TGTGCCAGCAGCTTAAGTAACTCTGGGGCCAACGTCCTGACTTTC. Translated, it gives CASSLSNSGANVLTF.

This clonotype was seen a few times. CDR3 bases: TGCAGCGTTGGCCGAACTAGCGGGAGGGCCCATGAGCAGTTCTTC. Its translation is CSVGRTSGRAHEQFF. The chain recombines TRBV29-1 with TRBJ2-1, with 13 bases aligning to TRBD2. The CDR3 sequence is 15 residues long. Trimming at V came to 4 bases and at J to 8 bases, leaving 8 bases not matched to a gene. Germline V gene lookup returns CDR1 SQVTM and CDR2 ANQGSEA.

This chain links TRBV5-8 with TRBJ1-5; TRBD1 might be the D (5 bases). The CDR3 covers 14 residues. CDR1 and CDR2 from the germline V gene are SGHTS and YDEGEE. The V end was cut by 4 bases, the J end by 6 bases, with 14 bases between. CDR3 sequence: CASSLGRGGQPQHF. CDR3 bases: TGTGCCAGCAGCCTGGGTCGGGGCGGTCAGCCCCAGCATTTT.

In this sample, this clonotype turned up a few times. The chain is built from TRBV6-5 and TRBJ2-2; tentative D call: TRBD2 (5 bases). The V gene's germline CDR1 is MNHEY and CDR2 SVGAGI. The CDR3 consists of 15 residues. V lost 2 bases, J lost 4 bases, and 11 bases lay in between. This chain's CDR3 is CASSYVALGTGELFF. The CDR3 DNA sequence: TGTGCCAGCAGTTACGTAGCGTTGGGCACCGGGGAGCTGTTTTTT.